The present T cell receptor (beta chain) was sequenced within a study of spatial heterogeneity in lung cancer. This CDR3 is 12 amino acids long. The ends were cut back, 0 bases at V and 8 bases at J, with 7 bases in the middle. Per the germline V gene, CDR1 is LGHDT and CDR2 is YNNKEL (reference sequence). Time point here: blood at routine non-recurrence follow-up after resection. TCRdb passed the 5' RACE reads through MiXCR, listing each CDR3 protein once. The profile shows about 94,000 distinct CDR3 sequences, just under 20% of them singletons. This clonotype has at least ten counts. The chain combines TRBV3-1 with TRBJ2-5; no definite D call. This receptor was taken from a male donor with early-stage non-small cell lung cancer. Material: PBMCs, obtained at follow-up. The CDR3 region is CASSQDETTQYF. The CDR3 DNA reads as TGTGCCAGCAGCCAAGATGAGACCACCCAGTACTTC.